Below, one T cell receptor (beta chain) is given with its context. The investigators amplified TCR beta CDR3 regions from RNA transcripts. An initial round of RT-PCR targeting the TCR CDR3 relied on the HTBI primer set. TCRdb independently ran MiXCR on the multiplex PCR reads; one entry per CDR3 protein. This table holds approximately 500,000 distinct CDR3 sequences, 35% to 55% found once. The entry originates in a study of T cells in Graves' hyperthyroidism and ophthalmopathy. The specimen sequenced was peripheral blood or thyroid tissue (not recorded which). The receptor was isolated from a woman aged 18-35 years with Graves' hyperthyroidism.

CDR3: CSARSAGLAGLYEQYF. CDR3 DNA: TGCAGTGCTAGATCGGCTGGGCTAGCGGGCCTCTACGAGCAGTACTTC. The genes are TRBV20-1 and TRBJ2-7; 8 positions match TRBD2. CDR3 size: 16 residues. V shed 2 bases, J shed 3 bases, and the junction held 12 bases outside the gene matches. The germline gives CDR1 DFQATT, CDR2 SNEGSKA (reference sequence).